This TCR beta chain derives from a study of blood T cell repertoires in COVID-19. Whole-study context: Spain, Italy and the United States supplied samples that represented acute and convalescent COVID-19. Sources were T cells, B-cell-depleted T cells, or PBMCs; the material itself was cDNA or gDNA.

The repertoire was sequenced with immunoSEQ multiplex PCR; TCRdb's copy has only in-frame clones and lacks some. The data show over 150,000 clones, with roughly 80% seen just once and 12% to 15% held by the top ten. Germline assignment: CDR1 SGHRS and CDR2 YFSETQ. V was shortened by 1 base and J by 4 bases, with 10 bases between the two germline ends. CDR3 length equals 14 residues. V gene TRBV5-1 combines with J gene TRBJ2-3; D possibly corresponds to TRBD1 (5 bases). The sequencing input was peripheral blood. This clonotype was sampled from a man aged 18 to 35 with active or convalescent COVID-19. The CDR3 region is CASSLYVGPDTQYF. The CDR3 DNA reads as TGCGCCAGCAGCTTGTATGTGGGGCCAGATACGCAGTATTTT.